A single sample is the source of the 7 T cell receptor beta chains below, sequenced in a study of blood T cell repertoires in COVID-19. Data came from immunoSEQ multiplex PCR; TCRdb stores just in-frame clones and leaves some out. The sample consists of approximately 250,000 clones, 85% of them appearing once. The sample was peripheral blood. Every receptor here comes from a woman in her sixties with active or convalescent COVID-19.

The chain combines TRBV6-1 with TRBJ2-3, with D perhaps TRBD1 (5 bases). Trimming cost V 1 base and J 0 bases, with 5 bases left between them. This CDR3 spans 14 amino acids. Germline V gene data show CDR1 as MNHNS and CDR2 as SASEGT. CDR3 protein: CASSEGGSTDTQYF. The CDR3 bases are TGTGCCAGCAGTGAAGGGGGCAGCACAGATACGCAGTATTTT.

The chain has TRBV5-1 and TRBJ2-1; D may be TRBD2 (6 bases). V was trimmed by 2 bases and J by 11 bases, leaving 8 bases between them. Germline V gene lookup returns CDR1 SGHRS and CDR2 YFSETQ. The CDR3 consists of 11 residues. CDR3 nucleotides: TGCGCCAGCAGCTTTGGCGGGAAGCAGTTCTTC. Its translation: CASSFGGKQFF. Together with reference TRBV5-1 and TRBJ2-1, the CDR3 gives the full variable domain: KAGVTQTPRYLIKTRGQQVTLSCSPISGHRSVSWYQQTPGQGLQFLFEYFSETQRNKGNFPGRFSGRQFSNSRSEMNVSTLELGDSALYLCASSFGGKQFFGPGTRLTVL.

V is TRBV7-9 and J is TRBJ2-3; a weak D match, TRBD2 (6 bases). Trimming removed 5 bases at V and 4 bases at J, with 16 bases between. The CDR3 spans 15 residues. CDR1 is SEHNR and CDR2 is FQNEAQ in the germline V gene (reference sequence). CDR3: CASSPTGLPPDTQYF. The CDR3, as DNA: TGTGCCAGCAGCCCAACGGGACTGCCTCCAGATACGCAGTATTTT.

This sequence joins TRBV7-9 and TRBJ2-7; D may be TRBD1 (6 bases). The CDR3 extends over 12 amino acids. Trimming cost V 3 bases and J 8 bases, with 11 bases left between them. Per the germline V gene, CDR1 is SEHNR and CDR2 is FQNEAQ (reference sequence). This chain's CDR3 is CASSFTTGQQYV. CDR3 in DNA: TGTGCCAGCAGCTTTACGACAGGCCAGCAGTACGTC.

This clone was seen a few times. The chain recombines TRBV2 with TRBJ2-1; TRBD2 matches 8 bases. J was trimmed by 0 bases and V by 7 bases; bases with no gene match: 8. This CDR3 spans 16 amino acids. Germline-derived CDR1 and CDR2 are SNHLY and FYNNEI. The CDR3 DNA reads as TGTGCCAGCACCAGAATAGCGGGAAGCTCCTACAATGAGCAGTTCTTC. Translated: CASTRIAGSSYNEQFF.

This clone occurred a few times. This chain joins TRBV6-5 and TRBJ1-2; no firm D call. Trimming pared 6 bases from V and 6 bases from J, leaving 20 bases between. In germline, CDR1 is MNHEY, CDR2 SVGAGI. The CDR3 has 15 residues. CDR3 nucleotides: TGTGCCAGCAGCCGCCAGGCAGGTGGAGGTCATGGCTACACCTTC. Amino acid sequence: CASSRQAGGGHGYTF.

The CDR3 DNA is TGTGCCAGCAGCTTAGTCTTGCAGATTGGACCCGGGGGTTTCGGTAGCTACACCTTC. Its protein product is CASSLVLQIGPGGFGSYTF. The chain joins TRBV7-9 to TRBJ1-2; the D gene is possibly TRBD1 (5 bases). Germline V gene sequence: CDR1 SEHNR, CDR2 FQNEAQ (reference sequence). The CDR3 runs to 19 residues. Trimming cost V 1 base and J 9 bases, with 30 bases left between them.